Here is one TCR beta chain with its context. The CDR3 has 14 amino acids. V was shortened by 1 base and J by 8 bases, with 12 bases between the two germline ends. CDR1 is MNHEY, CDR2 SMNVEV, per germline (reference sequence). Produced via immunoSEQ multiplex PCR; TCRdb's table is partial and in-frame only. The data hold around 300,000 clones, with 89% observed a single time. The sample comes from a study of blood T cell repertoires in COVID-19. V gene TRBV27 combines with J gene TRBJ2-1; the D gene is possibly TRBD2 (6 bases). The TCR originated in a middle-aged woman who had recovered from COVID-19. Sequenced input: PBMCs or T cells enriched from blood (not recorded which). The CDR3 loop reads CASSLWTSGDEQFF. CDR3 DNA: TGTGCCAGCAGTTTATGGACATCGGGGGATGAGCAGTTCTTC.